This record looks at one T cell receptor beta chain sequence and its context. Germline CDR1 SEHNR, CDR2 FQNEAQ (reference sequence). V shed 5 bases and J shed 6 bases, with 15 bases lying between them. This CDR3 has 14 residues. Here immunoSEQ multiplex PCR was the method, and the copy in TCRdb shows in-frame clones only, minus some. This sample yields 300,000 to 400,000 clones, of which around 92% are seen a single time; 3% to 5% belongs to the top ten. This entry is derived from a study of Ad26.COV2.S vaccination and SARS-CoV-2 variants. Here the sequenced sample was peripheral blood, taken after recovery from COVID-19. This clonotype was sampled from a human donor who had recovered from COVID-19. The chain couples TRBV7-9 to TRBJ2-3, with D possibly being TRBD2 (6 bases). CDR3 sequence reads: CASSVGTGADTQYF. The CDR3 DNA follows: TGTGCCAGCAGCGTCGGGACTGGTGCGGATACGCAGTATTTT.